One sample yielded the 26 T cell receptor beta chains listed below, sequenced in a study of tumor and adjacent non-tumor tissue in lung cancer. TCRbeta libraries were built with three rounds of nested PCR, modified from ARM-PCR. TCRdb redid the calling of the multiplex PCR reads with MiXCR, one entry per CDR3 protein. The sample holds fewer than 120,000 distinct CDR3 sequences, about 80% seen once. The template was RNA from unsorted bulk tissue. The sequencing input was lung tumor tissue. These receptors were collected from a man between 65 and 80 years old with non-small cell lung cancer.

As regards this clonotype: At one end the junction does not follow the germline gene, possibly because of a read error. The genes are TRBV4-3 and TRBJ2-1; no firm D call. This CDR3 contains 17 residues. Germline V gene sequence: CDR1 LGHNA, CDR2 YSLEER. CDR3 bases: TGCGCCAGCTGCCAATACCCAGCAGGAGCTGAATACAATGAGCAGTTCTTC. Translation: CASCQYPAGAEYNEQFF.

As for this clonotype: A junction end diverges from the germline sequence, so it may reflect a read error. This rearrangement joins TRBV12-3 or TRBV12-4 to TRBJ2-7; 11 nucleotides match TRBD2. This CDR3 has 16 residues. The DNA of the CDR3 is TGTACCAGCACCAGGGGTAGTACTAGCGGGAGTTACGAGCAGTACTTC. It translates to CTSTRGSTSGSYEQYF.

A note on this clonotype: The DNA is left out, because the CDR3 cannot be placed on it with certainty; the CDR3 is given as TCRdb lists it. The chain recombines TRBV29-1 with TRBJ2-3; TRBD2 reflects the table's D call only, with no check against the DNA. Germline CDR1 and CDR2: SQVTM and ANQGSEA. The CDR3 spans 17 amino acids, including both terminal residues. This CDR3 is CSVHGLVGGGITDTQYF.

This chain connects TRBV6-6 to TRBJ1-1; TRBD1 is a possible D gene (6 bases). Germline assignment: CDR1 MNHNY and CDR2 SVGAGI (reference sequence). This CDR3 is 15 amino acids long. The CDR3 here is CTSSYTGGAGGEAFF. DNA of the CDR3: TGTACAAGCAGTTACACGGGGGGCGCGGGGGGTGAAGCTTTCTTT.

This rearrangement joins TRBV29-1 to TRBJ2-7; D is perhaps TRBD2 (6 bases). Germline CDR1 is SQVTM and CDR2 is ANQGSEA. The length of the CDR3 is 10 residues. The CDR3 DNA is TGCAAGGCCGGGAGCTACGAGCAGTACTTC. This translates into CKAGSYEQYF.

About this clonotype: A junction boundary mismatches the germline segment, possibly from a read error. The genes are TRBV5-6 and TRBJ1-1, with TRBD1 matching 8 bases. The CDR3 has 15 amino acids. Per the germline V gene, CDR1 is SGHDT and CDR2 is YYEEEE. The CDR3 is CASSGTGLSNTEALF. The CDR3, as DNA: TGTGCCAGCAGCGGGACAGGTTTGTCGAACACTGAAGCTCTCTTC.

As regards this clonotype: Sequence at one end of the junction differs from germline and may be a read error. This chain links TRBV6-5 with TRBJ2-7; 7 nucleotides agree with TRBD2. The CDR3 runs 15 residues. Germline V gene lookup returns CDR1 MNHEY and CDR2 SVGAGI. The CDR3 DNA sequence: TGTCCCGTCGGAAGGAGACTAGCATGTTCTTACGAGCACTACTTC. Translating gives CPVGRRLACSYEHYF.

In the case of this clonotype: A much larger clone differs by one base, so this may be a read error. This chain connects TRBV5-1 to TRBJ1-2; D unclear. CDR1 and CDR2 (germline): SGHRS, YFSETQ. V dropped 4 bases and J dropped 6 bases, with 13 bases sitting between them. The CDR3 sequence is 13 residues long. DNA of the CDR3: TGCGCCAGCAGCACTGAGTGTGCCCATGGCTACACCTTC. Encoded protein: CASSTECAHGYTF.

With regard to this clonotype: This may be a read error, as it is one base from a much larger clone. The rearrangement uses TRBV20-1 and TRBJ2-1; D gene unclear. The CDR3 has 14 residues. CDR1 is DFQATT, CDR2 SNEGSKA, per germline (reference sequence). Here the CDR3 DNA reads TGCAGTGCTGGAGCGTGGAGCTCCTACAATGAGCGGTTCTTC. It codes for CSAGAWSSYNERFF.

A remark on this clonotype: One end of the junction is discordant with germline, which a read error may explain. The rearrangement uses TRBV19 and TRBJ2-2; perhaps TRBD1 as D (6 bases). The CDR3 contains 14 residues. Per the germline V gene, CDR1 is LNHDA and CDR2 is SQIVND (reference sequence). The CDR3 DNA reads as TGTGCCAGTCAGAAAATCACAGGGCTCAGGGAGATGTTTTTT. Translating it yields CASQKITGLREMFF.

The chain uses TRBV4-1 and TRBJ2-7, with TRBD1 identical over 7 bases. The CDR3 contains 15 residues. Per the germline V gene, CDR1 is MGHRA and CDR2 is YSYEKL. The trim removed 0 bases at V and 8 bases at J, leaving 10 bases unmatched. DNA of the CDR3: TGCGCCAGCAGCCAAGAAGACAGGGTCTCATACAAGCAGTACTTC. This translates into CASSQEDRVSYKQYF.

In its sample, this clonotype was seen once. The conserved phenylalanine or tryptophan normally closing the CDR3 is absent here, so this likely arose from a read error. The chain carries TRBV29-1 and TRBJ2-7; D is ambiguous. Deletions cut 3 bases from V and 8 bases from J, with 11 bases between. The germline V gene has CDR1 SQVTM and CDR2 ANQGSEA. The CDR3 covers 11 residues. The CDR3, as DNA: TGCAGCGTTGAGTCGCCGCGCAAGCAGTACTTG. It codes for CSVESPRKQYL.

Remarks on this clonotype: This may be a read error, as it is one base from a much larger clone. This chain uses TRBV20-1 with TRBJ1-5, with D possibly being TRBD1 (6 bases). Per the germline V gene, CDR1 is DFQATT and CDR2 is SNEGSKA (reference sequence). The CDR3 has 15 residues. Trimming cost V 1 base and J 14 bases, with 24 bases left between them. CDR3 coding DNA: TGCAGTGCTAGAGCCACAGGGACGGGCCTTGGTCCCAAGCATTTT. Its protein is CSARATGTGLGPKHF.

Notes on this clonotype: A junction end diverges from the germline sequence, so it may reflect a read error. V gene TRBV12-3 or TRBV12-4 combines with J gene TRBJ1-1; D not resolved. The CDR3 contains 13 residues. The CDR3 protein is CASSGWGRTEAFF. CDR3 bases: TGCGCCAGCAGTGGGTGGGGTCGGACTGAAGCTTTCTTT.

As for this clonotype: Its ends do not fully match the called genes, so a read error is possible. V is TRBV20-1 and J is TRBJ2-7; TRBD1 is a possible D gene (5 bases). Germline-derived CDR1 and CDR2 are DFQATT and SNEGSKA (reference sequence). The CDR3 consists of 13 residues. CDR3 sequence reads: CSAFPGQSYDQYF. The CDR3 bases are TGCAGTGCATTCCCAGGGCAATCCTACGACCAGTACTTC.

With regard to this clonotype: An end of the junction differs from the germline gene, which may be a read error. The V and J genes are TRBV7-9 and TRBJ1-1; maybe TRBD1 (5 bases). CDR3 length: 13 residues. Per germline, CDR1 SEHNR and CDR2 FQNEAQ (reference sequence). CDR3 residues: CASGRSQGTEAFF. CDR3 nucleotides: TGTGCCAGTGGGAGGTCCCAGGGCACTGAAGCCTTCTTT.

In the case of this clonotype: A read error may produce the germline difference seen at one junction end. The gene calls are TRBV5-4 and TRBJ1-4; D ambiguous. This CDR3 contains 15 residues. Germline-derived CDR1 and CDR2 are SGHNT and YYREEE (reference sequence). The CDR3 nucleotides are TGTGCCAACAGCGACGGCACATTCACTAATGAAAAACTGTTTTTT. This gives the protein CANSDGTFTNEKLFF.

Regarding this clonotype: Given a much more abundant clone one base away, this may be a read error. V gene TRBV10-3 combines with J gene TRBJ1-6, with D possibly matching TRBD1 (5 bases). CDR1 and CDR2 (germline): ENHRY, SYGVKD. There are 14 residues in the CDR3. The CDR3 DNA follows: TGTGTCATCAGGCCCGGGACGGATAATTCACCCCTCCACTTT. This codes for CVIRPGTDNSPLHF.

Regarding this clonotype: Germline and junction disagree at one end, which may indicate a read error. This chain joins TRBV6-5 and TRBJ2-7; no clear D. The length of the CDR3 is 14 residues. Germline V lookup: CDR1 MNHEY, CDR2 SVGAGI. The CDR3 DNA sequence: TGTGCCGGCAGTTTCTCTTTGGCAGGATCCGAGCAGTGCTTC. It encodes CAGSFSLAGSEQCF.

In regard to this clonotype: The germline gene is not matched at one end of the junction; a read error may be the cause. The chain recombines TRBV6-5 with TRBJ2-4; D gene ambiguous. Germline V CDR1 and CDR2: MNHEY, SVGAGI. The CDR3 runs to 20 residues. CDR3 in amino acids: CDSSYSSPSDSRLAKNIQYF. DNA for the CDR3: TGTGACAGCAGTTACTCTTCCCCCTCCGACTCGCGACTAGCCAAAAACATTCAGTACTTC.

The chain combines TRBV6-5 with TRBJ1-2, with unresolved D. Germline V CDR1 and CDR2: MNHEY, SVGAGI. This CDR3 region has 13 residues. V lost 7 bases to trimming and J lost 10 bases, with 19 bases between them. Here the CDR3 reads CASTHYGREDYTF. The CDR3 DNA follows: TGTGCCAGCACTCACTACGGGAGGGAGGACTACACCTTC.

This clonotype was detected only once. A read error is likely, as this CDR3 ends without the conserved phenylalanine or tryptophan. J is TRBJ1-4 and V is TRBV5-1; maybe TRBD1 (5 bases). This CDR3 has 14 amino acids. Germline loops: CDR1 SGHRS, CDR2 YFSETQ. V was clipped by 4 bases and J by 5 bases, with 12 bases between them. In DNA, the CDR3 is TGCGCCAGCAGCCTGTCTACAGGAAATGAAAAACTGTTTTCT. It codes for CASSLSTGNEKLFS.

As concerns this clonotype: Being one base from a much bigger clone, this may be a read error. The CDR3 DNA reads TGCAGTGCTAGACTTGACCTCAGCAATCAGCCCCAGCATTTT. Protein product: CSARLDLSNQPQHF. The V call is TRBV20-1, the J call TRBJ1-5; no firm D call. The CDR3 sequence is 14 residues long. Germline lookup yields CDR1 DFQATT and CDR2 SNEGSKA (reference sequence). V dropped 2 bases and J dropped 1 base, with 9 bases sitting between them.

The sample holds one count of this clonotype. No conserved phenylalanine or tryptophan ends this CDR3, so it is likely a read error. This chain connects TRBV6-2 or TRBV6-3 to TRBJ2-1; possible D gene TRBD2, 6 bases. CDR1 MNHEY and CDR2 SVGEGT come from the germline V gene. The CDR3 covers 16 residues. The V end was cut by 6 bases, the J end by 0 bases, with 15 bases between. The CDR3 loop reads CASSTHGSCSYNEQFL. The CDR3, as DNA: TGTGCCAGCAGCACGCACGGGAGCTGCTCCTACAATGAGCAGTTCTTA.

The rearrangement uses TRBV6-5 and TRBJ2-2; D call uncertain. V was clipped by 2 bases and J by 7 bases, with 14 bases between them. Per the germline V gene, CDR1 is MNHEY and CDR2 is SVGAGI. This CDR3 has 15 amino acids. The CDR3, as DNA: TGTGCCAGCAGTTACCTCCTAAGGGCCGTCGGGGAGCTGTTTTTT. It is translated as CASSYLLRAVGELFF.

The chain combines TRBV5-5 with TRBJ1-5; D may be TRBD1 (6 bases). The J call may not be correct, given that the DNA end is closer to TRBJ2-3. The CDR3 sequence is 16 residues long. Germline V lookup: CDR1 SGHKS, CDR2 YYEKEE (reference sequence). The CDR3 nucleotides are TGTGCCAGGAGCCCAGGCGTGGGGGCAGGTAATCAGCCCCAGTATTTT. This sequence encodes CARSPGVGAGNQPQYF.